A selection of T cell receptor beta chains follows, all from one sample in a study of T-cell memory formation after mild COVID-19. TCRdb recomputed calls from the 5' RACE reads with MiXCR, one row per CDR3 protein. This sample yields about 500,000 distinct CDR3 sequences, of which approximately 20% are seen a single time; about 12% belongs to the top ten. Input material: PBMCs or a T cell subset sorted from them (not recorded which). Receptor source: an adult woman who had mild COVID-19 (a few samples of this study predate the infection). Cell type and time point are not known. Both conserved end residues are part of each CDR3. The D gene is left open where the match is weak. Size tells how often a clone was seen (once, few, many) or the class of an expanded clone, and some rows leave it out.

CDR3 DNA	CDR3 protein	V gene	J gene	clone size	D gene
TGCGCCAGCAGCTTACTAGCGGGGGGGATGAATGAGCAGTTCTTC	CASSLLAGGMNEQFF	TRBV5-1	TRBJ2-1	-	TRBD2
TGTGCCAGCAGTTTAATGGGGGCCACCTACGAGCAGTACTTC	CASSLMGATYEQYF	TRBV12-3/TRBV12-4	TRBJ2-7	many	-
TGTGCCAGCAACCGGTTGGGACATCAGCCCCAGCATTTT	CASNRLGHQPQHF	TRBV7-2	TRBJ1-5	-	-
TGTGCCAGCAGCTTAGGGAGATCCGAGAGGACAGATACGCAGTATTTT	CASSLGRSERTDTQYF	TRBV7-9	TRBJ2-3	few	-
TGTGCCAGCAGCTTGAATGTTGAGCAGTTCTTC	CASSLNVEQFF	TRBV5-6	TRBJ2-1	-	-
TGTGCCAGCAGTCTAGACCTAGGGGAGGGATTCTTC	CASSLDLGEGFF	TRBV12-3/TRBV12-4	TRBJ2-1	many	TRBD2
TGCGCCAGCAGCCAAGATCGGAGCCGGGAGTACGAGCAGTACTTC	CASSQDRSREYEQYF	TRBV4-3	TRBJ2-7	few	-
TGTGCCAGCAGTTTCAGGTTAAATCAGCCCCAGCATTTT	CASSFRLNQPQHF	TRBV12-3/TRBV12-4	TRBJ1-5	many	-
TGTGCCAGCAGTAATCCCCCGGCGGGGGGTGAGCAGTTCTTC	CASSNPPAGGEQFF	TRBV6-2/TRBV6-3	TRBJ2-1	few	TRBD2
TGCGCCAGCAGCTCGGGACTAGCGGGTACCGGGGAGCTGTTTTTT	CASSSGLAGTGELFF	TRBV5-1	TRBJ2-2	many	TRBD2
TGTGCCAGCAGTCAGGGGGCGCGGGACACCGGGGAGCTGTTTTTT	CASSQGARDTGELFF	TRBV12-3/TRBV12-4	TRBJ2-2	-	TRBD1
TGCGCCAGCAGCGCGGGACTAGCGGGTGTTGAGCAGTACTTC	CASSAGLAGVEQYF	TRBV5-1	TRBJ2-7	once	TRBD2
TGTGCCAGCAGCCCTACCCAGGACAGGAGGACCTACGAGCAGTACTTC	CASSPTQDRRTYEQYF	TRBV7-6	TRBJ2-7	-	TRBD1
TGTGCCAGCAGCTTAGAGGCGGGCCGGGGAGATACGCAGTATTTT	CASSLEAGRGDTQYF	TRBV7-9	TRBJ2-3	many	-
TGCGCCAGCAGCTTGGACCCCCAGGCCGGTGAGCAGTTCTTC	CASSLDPQAGEQFF	TRBV5-1	TRBJ2-1	few	-
TGTGCCAGCAGTTTTACTAGCGGGGGGCCGGTGTACACCGGGGAGCTGTTTTTT	CASSFTSGGPVYTGELFF	TRBV27	TRBJ2-2	-	TRBD2
TGTGCCAGCAGCCATCGGGGACAGGGAAACTTTTATGGCTACACCTTC	CASSHRGQGNFYGYTF	TRBV11-2	TRBJ1-2	few	TRBD1
TGTGCCAGCAGCTTTCGATTTAGTATTCTGGGGGGAACCACAGATACGCAGTATTTT	CASSFRFSILGGTTDTQYF	TRBV7-9	TRBJ2-3	many	-
TGTGCCAGCAGCGGGAGGACATGGTCAGGTGGTGGCTACACCTTC	CASSGRTWSGGGYTF	TRBV7-3	TRBJ1-2	few	-
TGTGCCACCAGTGGAACCGGGGGCATGAACACTGAAGCTTTCTTT	CATSGTGGMNTEAFF	TRBV24-1	TRBJ1-1	-	-
TGTGCCAGCAGTTTGCTAGCGGGGGGACTAGGCAATGAGCAGTTCTTC	CASSLLAGGLGNEQFF	TRBV6-6	TRBJ2-1	few	TRBD2
TGTGCCAGCAGCGTAGCCATCTCTGGGGCCAACGTCCTGACTTTC	CASSVAISGANVLTF	TRBV9	TRBJ2-6	-	-
TGCAGTGCTAGAGATCCGGGACAGTCCTACAATGAGCAGTTCTTC	CSARDPGQSYNEQFF	TRBV20-1	TRBJ2-1	-	TRBD1
TGTGCCAGCAGCGGGTCGCGGGGGGGAGGAGAGACCCAGTACTTC	CASSGSRGGGETQYF	TRBV5-6	TRBJ2-5	few	TRBD2
TGTGCCACCAGTGGCCCCCCCGGTGATAGGGCCAGCACTGAAGCTTTCTTT	CATSGPPGDRASTEAFF	TRBV24-1	TRBJ1-1	-	-
TGTGCCAGCAGCTTTTCGGCGTCGGGGGCCAATACGCAGTATTTT	CASSFSASGANTQYF	TRBV5-5	TRBJ2-3	few	-
TGCAGCGTTGAAGGGGCAAGTCTCGTAAACACTGAAGCTTTCTTT	CSVEGASLVNTEAFF	TRBV29-1	TRBJ1-1	few	-
TGTGCCAGCAGGACAAGTGGACTAGCGGGAGAGCGGGATACGCAGTATTTT	CASRTSGLAGERDTQYF	TRBV3-1	TRBJ2-3	few	TRBD2
TGTGCCATTAGCGGGAGTGGGGGTGATGAGCAGTTCTTC	CAISGSGGDEQFF	TRBV7-6	TRBJ2-1	few	TRBD2
TGTGCCAGCAGCGCCGTCGTTGGGGACTACAATGAGCAGTTCTTC	CASSAVVGDYNEQFF	TRBV9	TRBJ2-1	-	-
TGTGCCAGTAGGCCTACTAGCGGGAGATCTGAGCAGTTCTTC	CASRPTSGRSEQFF	TRBV19	TRBJ2-1	-	TRBD2
TGCAGTGCTAGTGAGTGGGGGTTCTCCTACGAGCAGTACTTC	CSASEWGFSYEQYF	TRBV20-1	TRBJ2-7	-	-
TGTGCCAGCAGCTTGGCGGGACAGGGAGGCACTGAAGCTTTCTTT	CASSLAGQGGTEAFF	TRBV5-5	TRBJ1-1	-	TRBD1
TGTGCCAGCAGTAGTAAGGCAGTTAAACTGTTTTTT	CASSSKAVKLFF	TRBV2	TRBJ1-4	-	-
TGTGCCACCCTCGCCGAAGACACTGAAGCTTTCTTT	CATLAEDTEAFF	TRBV12-3/TRBV12-4	TRBJ1-1	-	-
TGTGCCAGCAGGTCGGGACTAGCCTACAATGAGCAGTTCTTC	CASRSGLAYNEQFF	TRBV2	TRBJ2-1	few	TRBD2
TGTGCCAGCGTAACAGGGACGGCTCCCGAGTACTTC	CASVTGTAPEYF	TRBV3-1	TRBJ2-7	-	-
TGTGCCAGCCGGACAGGGGGTAAGACTGAAGCTTTCTTT	CASRTGGKTEAFF	TRBV6-1	TRBJ1-1	-	TRBD1
TGTGCCAGCAGTGGATTTCCGGGACAGGGGCTTTCAGCTTTCTTT	CASSGFPGQGLSAFF	TRBV27	TRBJ1-1	few	TRBD1
TGCAGTGCGACCAATCCGGGGGGGGACCAAGAGACCCAGTACTTC	CSATNPGGDQETQYF	TRBV20-1	TRBJ2-5	few	TRBD2
TGTGCCATCAGTGGACTAGCGGGAGGAGGACCGAATACGCAGTATTTT	CAISGLAGGGPNTQYF	TRBV10-3	TRBJ2-3	-	TRBD2
TGTGCCAGCCAGAACCGGGCGAACGACGAGTACGAGCAGTACTTC	CASQNRANDEYEQYF	TRBV10-3	TRBJ2-7	-	-
TGTGCCAGCAGCTTACGCAGAGGGTACGAGACCCAGTACTTC	CASSLRRGYETQYF	TRBV7-9	TRBJ2-5	-	-
TGTGCCAGCAGCCCCGACGGGGCGGTGAACACTGAAGCTTTCTTT	CASSPDGAVNTEAFF	TRBV7-3	TRBJ1-1	-	-
TGCGCCAGCAGCCAGAGCTGGGGCGGGTACGAGCAGTACTTC	CASSQSWGGYEQYF	TRBV4-1	TRBJ2-7	few	-
TGCGCCAGCAGCTTGGGGGAGTGGACTGAAGCTTTCTTT	CASSLGEWTEAFF	TRBV5-1	TRBJ1-1	-	-
TGCAGCGCAGCCGGGACAGGGGGCACCTACGAGCAGTACTTC	CSAAGTGGTYEQYF	TRBV29-1	TRBJ2-7	-	TRBD1
TGCGCCAGCAGCTTGAGAATGGGACAGGGGGCCTACGAGCAGTACTTC	CASSLRMGQGAYEQYF	TRBV5-1	TRBJ2-7	few	TRBD1
TGCAGTGCTAGTGGTCTGGGCGGGGGTTCCCTCTACGAGCAGTACTTC	CSASGLGGGSLYEQYF	TRBV20-1	TRBJ2-7	few	TRBD2